The TCR beta chain described here comes from a study of blood T cell repertoires in COVID-19. Study background: Samples representing acute and convalescent COVID-19 were sourced from the United States, Italy and Spain.

The authors' processing: Amplification of reference gene primers was used by the study to estimate nucleated cell counts. Sequencing used immunoSEQ multiplex PCR; TCRdb keeps in-frame clones, though not all of them. V, J and clone size are those of that table, while D and trimming were read from the DNA. The table shows about 210,000 clones, with about 78% occurring only once. The V gene's germline CDR1 is LNHDA and CDR2 SQIVND (reference sequence). The CDR3 totals 15 residues. J lost 2 bases, V lost 1 base, and 3 bases had no gene match. The specimen was peripheral blood. The sequence came from a woman in her 70s with acute or convalescent COVID-19. V and J are TRBV19 and TRBJ2-7, with 9 positions matching TRBD2. The CDR3 DNA is TGTGCCAGTAGTATAGTAACTAGCGGGCCCTACGAGCAGTACTTC. As protein: CASSIVTSGPYEQYF.